A single sample gave rise to the 23 T cell receptor beta chains below, sequenced in a study of identical twins. TCRdb redid the calling of the 5' RACE reads with MiXCR, one entry per CDR3 protein. The sample yields some 500,000 distinct CDR3 sequences, approximately 15% seen once. These records were also assigned to another study, of yellow fever vaccine responses in identical twins.

The sequenced sample consisted of CD4+ T cells sorted from blood. The receptors here all came from a woman between 18 and 30 years old in good health.

This clonotype was recorded a few times. The chain employs TRBV7-4 and TRBJ2-3; possible D gene TRBD1, 5 bases. The CDR3 covers 16 residues. Between the trimmed V and J ends, which lost 5 bases and 4 bases, there was a span of 19 bases. Germline CDR1 and CDR2: SGHVT and SQSDAQ. The CDR3 DNA reads TGTGCCAGCAGCACCCGGCCCCAGGGTTGGGCAGATACGCAGTATTTT. Translated: CASSTRPQGWADTQYF.

The chain employs TRBV15 and TRBJ1-2; TRBD1 matches at 7 bases. The CDR3 is 14 amino acids. The V gene's germline CDR1 is LNHNV and CDR2 YYDKDF (reference sequence). With 4 bases clipped from V and 2 bases from J, the junction kept 4 bases outside the gene matches. This CDR3 reads CATSKDRWNYGYTF. The DNA for the CDR3 is TGTGCCACCAGCAAGGACAGGTGGAACTATGGCTACACCTTC. Combining the CDR3 with reference TRBV15 and TRBJ1-2 gives the whole variable domain DAMVIQNPRYQVTQFGKPVTLSCSQTLNHNVMYWYQQKSSQAPKLLFHYYDKDFNNEADTPDNFQSRRPNTSFCFLDIRSPGLGDTAMYLCATSKDRWNYGYTFGSGTRLTVV.

The genes are TRBV20-1 and TRBJ2-2; D not certain. Looked up from germline, CDR1 is DFQATT and CDR2 is SNEGSKA (reference sequence). The CDR3 is 14 amino acids. Trimming shortened V by 1 base and J by 4 bases, and 10 bases separated the two germline ends. CDR3 in DNA: TGCAGTGCTAGAGTGGGAACATCCACCGGGGAGCTGTTTTTT. Translated, it gives CSARVGTSTGELFF.

This clonotype was found a few times. V gene TRBV25-1 combines with J gene TRBJ2-1, with 11 bases lining up with TRBD1. J was trimmed by 7 bases and V by 2 bases; bases with no gene match: 10. This CDR3 has 17 amino acids. Germline V gene data show CDR1 as MGHDK and CDR2 as SYGVNS. CDR3 DNA sequence: TGTGCCAGCAGTGAACCTATGAGGACAGGGGGCAGGAATGAGCAGTTCTTC. This sequence encodes CASSEPMRTGGRNEQFF. The variable domain in full, completed from reference TRBV25-1 and TRBJ2-1, reads EADIYQTPRYLVIGTGKKITLECSQTMGHDKMYWYQQDPGMELHLIHYSYGVNSTEKGDLSSESTVSRIRTEHFPLTLESARPSHTSQYLCASSEPMRTGGRNEQFFGPGTRLTVL.

Only a few counts were recorded for this clonotype. V is TRBV5-4 and J is TRBJ1-2; D perhaps matches TRBD1 (5 bases). The CDR3 totals 16 residues. V dropped 5 bases and J dropped 4 bases, with 21 bases sitting between them. The germline V gene has CDR1 SGHNT and CDR2 YYREEE (reference sequence). DNA of the CDR3: TGTGCCAGCAGTCTATCCGACTGGGGCAGTTTCTATGGCTACACCTTC. Translated: CASSLSDWGSFYGYTF.

The genes are TRBV19 and TRBJ2-7, with D perhaps assigned TRBD1 or TRBD2 (5 bases each). Germline CDR1 is LNHDA and CDR2 is SQIVND (reference sequence). The CDR3 contains 15 residues. Trimming pared 2 bases from V and 4 bases from J, leaving 15 bases between. The CDR3 nucleotides read TGTGCCAGTAGTATACCGGGAAGGGACGTATACGAGCAGTACTTC. Translated: CASSIPGRDVYEQYF.

This clonotype was found a few times. The V and J genes are TRBV4-2 and TRBJ2-1, with 10 bases matching TRBD2. V was pared by 7 bases and J by 7 bases, with 16 bases of the junction left unmatched. Germline V gene data show CDR1 as LGHNA and CDR2 as YNFKEQ. The CDR3 totals 17 residues. The CDR3: CASTPGLAVPGGNEQFF. The DNA of the CDR3 is TGTGCCAGCACCCCAGGACTAGCGGTCCCCGGGGGAAATGAGCAGTTCTTC.

The rearrangement joins TRBV7-9 to TRBJ1-2, with D uncertain. The germline V gene has CDR1 SEHNR and CDR2 FQNEAQ (reference sequence). Between the trimmed V and J ends, which lost 1 base and 2 bases, there was a span of 8 bases. There are 14 residues in the CDR3. The CDR3, as DNA: TGTGCCAGCAGCTTAGACAAAAAAAACTATGGCTACACCTTC. Translation gives CASSLDKKNYGYTF.

This clonotype turned up a few times. CDR3 sequence (DNA): TGTGCCAGCAGTGAAGGACAGGCATACGAGCAGTACTTC. Translating it yields CASSEGQAYEQYF. The rearrangement links TRBV25-1 to TRBJ2-7; 7 positions match TRBD1. In germline, CDR1 is MGHDK, CDR2 SYGVNS. With 2 bases clipped from V and 4 bases from J, the junction kept 2 bases outside the gene matches. The CDR3 length is 13 residues.

This clonotype was found a few times. V is TRBV28 and J is TRBJ2-1; 7 bases match TRBD1. The trim removed 5 bases at V and 9 bases at J, leaving 10 bases unmatched. The CDR3 consists of 14 residues. In germline, CDR1 is MDHEN, CDR2 SYDVKM. This chain's CDR3 is CASSPDQTGFEQFF. The CDR3 DNA is TGTGCCAGCAGTCCCGACCAGACAGGGTTTGAGCAGTTCTTC.

This clonotype was observed many times. The genes are TRBV7-8 and TRBJ1-6; the match to TRBD1 covers 7 bases. CDR1 SGHVS and CDR2 FQNEAQ come from the germline V gene. J lost 15 bases, V lost 5 bases, and 13 bases had no gene match. CDR3 length: 14 residues. The CDR3 coding sequence is TGTGCCAGCAGCGCCGCCGACAGGGTTTGGGTCCTCCACTTT. It encodes CASSAADRVWVLHF.

There are many counts of this clonotype. This chain joins TRBV11-3 and TRBJ2-7; TRBD2 might be the D (6 bases). With 1 base removed from V and 6 bases from J, the gap between germline ends came to 7 bases. This CDR3 is 12 amino acids long. Germline assignment: CDR1 SGHNT and CDR2 YENEEA. CDR3 region: CASSLVGGEQYF. The CDR3 DNA sequence: TGTGCCAGCAGCTTAGTCGGGGGCGAGCAGTACTTC.

This clonotype appeared a few times. The rearrangement links TRBV7-2 to TRBJ2-1; TRBD2 matches 14 bases. The germline gives CDR1 SGHTA, CDR2 FQGNSA. The J segment lost 6 bases and the V segment lost 5 bases, leaving 3 bases of the junction unmatched. This CDR3 has 15 residues. CDR3 coding DNA: TGTGCCAGCAGCGTAGGACTAGCGGGGGGCAATGAGCAGTTCTTC. This gives the protein CASSVGLAGGNEQFF. Looking up the rest from reference TRBV7-2 and TRBJ2-1 gives the full variable domain: GAGVSQSPSNKVTEKGKDVELRCDPISGHTALYWYRQSLGQGLEFLIYFQGNSAPDKSGLPSDRFSAERTGGSVSTLTIQRTQQEDSAVYLCASSVGLAGGNEQFFGPGTRLTVL.

There are many counts of this clonotype. J is TRBJ1-4 and V is TRBV12-3 or TRBV12-4; D ambiguous. This CDR3 has 12 residues. V shed 2 bases and J shed 7 bases, with 5 bases lying between them. The CDR3 sequence is CASSLKGEKLFF. DNA for the CDR3: TGTGCCAGCAGTTTAAAGGGTGAAAAACTGTTTTTT.

Ten or more counts support this clonotype. V and J are TRBV18 and TRBJ2-1; 11 bases match TRBD2. The trim removed 3 bases at V and 8 bases at J, leaving 12 bases unmatched. The CDR3 totals 17 residues. Germline V CDR1 and CDR2: KGHSH, LQKENI. The CDR3 region is CASSPSSSGGKRDEQFF. CDR3 in DNA: TGTGCCAGCTCACCGTCTTCTAGCGGGGGGAAGAGGGATGAGCAGTTCTTC.

The chain combines TRBV19 with TRBJ2-7; TRBD1 might be the D (6 bases). The length of the CDR3 is 14 residues. Trimming cost V 2 bases and J 2 bases, with 10 bases left between them. Germline values: CDR1 LNHDA, CDR2 SQIVND (reference sequence). The CDR3 protein is CASSIHRDPYEQYF. CDR3 coding DNA: TGTGCCAGTAGTATACACAGGGACCCCTACGAGCAGTACTTC.

The CDR3 sequence: CASSLGTLGFNEQFF. The DNA of the CDR3 is TGTGCCAGCAGTTTAGGTACTCTTGGATTCAACGAGCAGTTCTTC. The chain couples TRBV28 to TRBJ2-1; no reliable D call. Trimming cost V 2 bases and J 10 bases, with 18 bases left between them. CDR3 size: 15 residues. CDR1 and CDR2 (germline): MDHEN, SYDVKM.

At least ten counts were recorded for this clonotype. This chain joins TRBV4-2 and TRBJ2-1, with 8 nucleotides matching TRBD2. The CDR3 is 16 amino acids. The J segment lost 7 bases and the V segment lost 0 bases, leaving 8 bases of the junction unmatched. Germline CDR1 is LGHNA and CDR2 is YNFKEQ. CDR3 sequence (DNA): TGTGCCAGCAGCCAAGATGCGAGACTAGCGACGAATGAGCAGTTCTTC. Its protein product is CASSQDARLATNEQFF.

This clonotype was seen a few times. The chain employs TRBV3-1 and TRBJ1-5; TRBD1 agrees at 9 bases. CDR3 length equals 14 residues. The germline gives CDR1 LGHDT, CDR2 YNNKEL (reference sequence). J was trimmed by 10 bases and V by 5 bases; bases with no gene match: 9. The CDR3 DNA is TGTGCCAGCAGCTGGGGACAGGGAGGAGACCCCCAGCATTTT. Protein product: CASSWGQGGDPQHF.

This clonotype was observed a handful of times. The chain carries TRBV25-1 and TRBJ2-1; no firm D call. Trimming removed 5 bases from V and 6 bases from J, with 14 bases in between. This CDR3 is built from 14 residues. Germline V CDR1 and CDR2: MGHDK, SYGVNS. CDR3 in DNA: TGTGCCAGCAGTCTGTCTAGGGTCAGCAATGAGCAGTTCTTC. Its protein product is CASSLSRVSNEQFF.

This clonotype was seen a handful of times. The V call is TRBV6-5, the J call TRBJ2-5, with TRBD1 as a possible D gene (5 bases). V dropped 0 bases and J dropped 0 bases, with 8 bases sitting between them. Germline-derived CDR1 and CDR2 are MNHEY and SVGAGI. This CDR3 is built from 15 residues. For the CDR3, the DNA is TGTGCCAGCAGTTACTCAGGGGCCCACCAAGAGACCCAGTACTTC. Residues: CASSYSGAHQETQYF.

The chain combines TRBV20-1 with TRBJ1-6, with a possible D match to TRBD1 (5 bases). Germline V gives CDR1 DFQATT, CDR2 SNEGSKA (reference sequence). Deletions cut 0 bases from V and 7 bases from J, with 13 bases between. The CDR3 covers 15 residues. The CDR3 DNA reads as TGCAGTGCTAGAGAACCGGGACGGACGAATTCACCCCTCCACTTT. As protein: CSAREPGRTNSPLHF.

This clonotype was seen many times. CDR3 bases: TGTGCCAGCAGTCCACTAGGGACGGTGAGCTCCTACGAGCAGTACTTC. Its protein is CASSPLGTVSSYEQYF. The chain uses TRBV28 and TRBJ2-7, with D perhaps TRBD1 or TRBD2 (5 bases each). Germline CDR1 MDHEN, CDR2 SYDVKM. Trimming pared 5 bases from V and 0 bases from J, leaving 17 bases between. The CDR3 consists of 16 residues.